This TCR beta chain was retrieved from a study of blood T cell repertoires in COVID-19. As processed by the authors: Nucleated cell number was recorded as an estimate derived from reference gene primer amplification. TCRdb's table, derived via immunoSEQ multiplex PCR, lists solely in-frame clones and lacks some. That table is the source of V, J and clone size, and D and trimming were worked out from the DNA. The top ten clones hold approximately 8% of a sample with 200,000 to 250,000 clones, under 90% of them seen once. Unmatched junction bases numbered 12, after V lost 0 bases and J lost 7 bases. This CDR3 contains 17 residues. Germline CDR1 reads SGHRS; CDR2 reads YFSETQ.

The receptor's source is a woman aged 80 or over with COVID-19, enrolled during active disease. The chain recombines TRBV5-1 with TRBJ2-7, with TRBD2 matching over 11 bases. What was sequenced was peripheral blood. This CDR3 reads CASSLAGTSGGMGEQYF. CDR3 DNA sequence: TGCGCCAGCAGCTTGGCGGGGACTAGCGGTGGCATGGGGGAGCAGTACTTC. Full variable domain (remainder filled in from reference TRBV5-1 and TRBJ2-7): KAGVTQTPRYLIKTRGQQVTLSCSPISGHRSVSWYQQTPGQGLQFLFEYFSETQRNKGNFPGRFSGRQFSNSRSEMNVSTLELGDSALYLCASSLAGTSGGMGEQYFGPGTRLTVT.